This TCR beta chain was identified during a study of blood T cells in healthy people across ages. Comment on this clonotype: Given a much more abundant clone one base away, this may be a read error.

Primers used in a second PCR of about 7 to 12 cycles were a sample-barcoded 5' primer and a J-beta primer mix. TCRdb itself ran the 5' RACE reads through MiXCR, one entry per CDR3 protein. The sample holds approximately 1.5 million distinct CDR3 sequences, almost 35% seen once. CDR3 length: 15 residues. CDR1 SQVTM and CDR2 ANQGSEA come from the germline V gene. The sequence was collected from a woman aged 30 to 39 in good health. Source material: blood. This chain uses TRBV29-1 with TRBJ2-1; D tentatively fits TRBD1 or TRBD2 (5 bases each). The CDR3 here is CSVRGDAESYNEQVF. The CDR3, as DNA: TGCAGCGTTCGAGGGGACGCGGAGTCCTACAATGAGCAGGTCTTC.